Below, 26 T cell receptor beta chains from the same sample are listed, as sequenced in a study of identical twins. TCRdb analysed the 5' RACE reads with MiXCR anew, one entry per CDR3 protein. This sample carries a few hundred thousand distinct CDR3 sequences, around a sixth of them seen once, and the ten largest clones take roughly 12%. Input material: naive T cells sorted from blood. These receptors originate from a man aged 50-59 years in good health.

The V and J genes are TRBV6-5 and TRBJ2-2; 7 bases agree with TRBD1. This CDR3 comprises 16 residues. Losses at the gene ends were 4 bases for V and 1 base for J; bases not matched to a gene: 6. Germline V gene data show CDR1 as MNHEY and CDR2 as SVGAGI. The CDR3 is CASSSHRQGNTGELFF. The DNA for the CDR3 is TGTGCCAGCAGTTCCCATCGACAGGGGAACACCGGGGAGCTGTTTTTT.

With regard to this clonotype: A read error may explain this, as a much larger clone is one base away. CDR3 DNA: TGTGCCACCAGTCCTGACACTGACCTGAACACTGAAGCTTTCTTT. As protein: CATSPDTDLNTEAFF. The V and J genes are TRBV4-2 and TRBJ1-1; D remains unclear. The CDR3 totals 15 residues. V lost 10 bases and J lost 0, with 18 bases in between. Germline assignment: CDR1 LGHNA and CDR2 YNFKEQ.

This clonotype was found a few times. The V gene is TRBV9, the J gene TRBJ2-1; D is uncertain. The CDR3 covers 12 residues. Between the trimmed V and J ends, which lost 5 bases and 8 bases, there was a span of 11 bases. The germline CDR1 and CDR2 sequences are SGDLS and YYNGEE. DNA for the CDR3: TGTGCCAGCAGTGTGGGTGGGGATGAGCAGTTCTTC. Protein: CASSVGGDEQFF.

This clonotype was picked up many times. The DNA of the CDR3 is TGTGCCAGCACCACGGGCTTCAATTCACCCCTCCACTTT. It specifies CASTTGFNSPLHF. The gene calls are TRBV2 and TRBJ1-6; no reliable D call. Trimming pared 7 bases from V and 7 bases from J, leaving 11 bases between. There are 13 residues in the CDR3. Looked up from germline, CDR1 is SNHLY and CDR2 is FYNNEI.

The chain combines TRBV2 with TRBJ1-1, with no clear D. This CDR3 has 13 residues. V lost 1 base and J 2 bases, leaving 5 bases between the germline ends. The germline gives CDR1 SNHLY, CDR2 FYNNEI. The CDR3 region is CASSEEQNTEAFF. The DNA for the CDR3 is TGTGCCAGCAGTGAAGAGCAAAACACTGAAGCTTTCTTT.

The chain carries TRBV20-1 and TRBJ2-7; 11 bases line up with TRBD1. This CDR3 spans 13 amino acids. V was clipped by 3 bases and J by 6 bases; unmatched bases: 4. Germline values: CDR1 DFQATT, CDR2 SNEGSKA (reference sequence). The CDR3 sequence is CSASGQGAGEQYF. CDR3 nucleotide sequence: TGCAGTGCTAGCGGACAGGGGGCGGGCGAGCAGTACTTC.

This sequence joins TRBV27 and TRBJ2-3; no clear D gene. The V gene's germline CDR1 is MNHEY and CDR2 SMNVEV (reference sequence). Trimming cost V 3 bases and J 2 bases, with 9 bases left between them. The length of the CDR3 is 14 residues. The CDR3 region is CASSFSIYTDTQYF. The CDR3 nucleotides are TGTGCCAGCAGTTTTTCTATTTACACAGATACGCAGTATTTT.

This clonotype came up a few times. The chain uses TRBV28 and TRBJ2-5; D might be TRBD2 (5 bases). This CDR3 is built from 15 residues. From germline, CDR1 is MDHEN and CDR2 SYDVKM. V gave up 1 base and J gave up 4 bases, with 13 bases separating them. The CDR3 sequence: CASSLLGRRGETQYF. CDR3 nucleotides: TGTGCCAGCAGTTTATTGGGCCGTCGGGGAGAGACCCAGTACTTC.

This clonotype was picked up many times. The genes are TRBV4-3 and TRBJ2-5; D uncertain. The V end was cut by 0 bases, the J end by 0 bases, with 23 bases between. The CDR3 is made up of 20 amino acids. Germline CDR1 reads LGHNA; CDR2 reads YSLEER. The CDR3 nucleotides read TGCGCCAGCAGCCAAGATTATTTTATGGTGAAGAAACCGTACCAAGAGACCCAGTACTTC. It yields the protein CASSQDYFMVKKPYQETQYF.

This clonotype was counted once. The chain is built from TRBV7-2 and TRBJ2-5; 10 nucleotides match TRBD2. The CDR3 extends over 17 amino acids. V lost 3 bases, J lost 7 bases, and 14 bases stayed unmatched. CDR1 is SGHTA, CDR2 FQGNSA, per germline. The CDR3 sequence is CASSFNGIAGGGGTQYF. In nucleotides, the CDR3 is TGTGCCAGCAGCTTTAACGGGATAGCGGGAGGTGGGGGGACCCAGTACTTC.

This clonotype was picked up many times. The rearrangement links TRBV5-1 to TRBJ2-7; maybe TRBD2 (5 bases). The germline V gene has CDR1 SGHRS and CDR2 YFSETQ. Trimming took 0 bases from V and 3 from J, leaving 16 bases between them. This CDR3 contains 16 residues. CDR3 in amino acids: CASSLGAISGYYEQYF. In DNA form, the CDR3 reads TGCGCCAGCAGCTTGGGGGCGATTTCGGGGTACTACGAGCAGTACTTC.

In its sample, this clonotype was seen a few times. The CDR3 spells CASSFLAGEQYF. CDR3 in DNA: TGTGCCAGCAGTTTCCTAGCGGGAGAGCAGTACTTC. The V and J genes are TRBV28 and TRBJ2-7, with TRBD2 matching 9 bases. CDR3 length: 12 amino acids. The junction had 1 base not matched to a gene; V was cut back by 3 bases and J by 7 bases. Germline-derived CDR1 and CDR2 are MDHEN and SYDVKM.

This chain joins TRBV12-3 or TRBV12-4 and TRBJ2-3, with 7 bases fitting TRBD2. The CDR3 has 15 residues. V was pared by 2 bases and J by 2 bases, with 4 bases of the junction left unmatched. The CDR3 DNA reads TGTGCCAGCAGTTTAAGCGGGGACCACACAGATACGCAGTATTTT. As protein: CASSLSGDHTDTQYF.

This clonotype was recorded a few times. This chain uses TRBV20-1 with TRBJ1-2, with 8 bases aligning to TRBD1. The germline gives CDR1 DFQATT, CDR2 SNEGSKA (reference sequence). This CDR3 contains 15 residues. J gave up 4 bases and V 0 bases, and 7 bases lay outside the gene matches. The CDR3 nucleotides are TGCAGTGCTAGAGATTCGACAGGGGATGGCTATGGCTACACCTTC. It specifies CSARDSTGDGYGYTF.

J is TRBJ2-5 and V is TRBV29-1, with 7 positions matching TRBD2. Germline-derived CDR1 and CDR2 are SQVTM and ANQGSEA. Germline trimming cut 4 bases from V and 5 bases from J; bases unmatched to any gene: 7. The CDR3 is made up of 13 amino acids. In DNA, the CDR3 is TGCAGCGTTGGTGGGAGGGCCGGGGAGACCCAGTACTTC. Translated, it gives CSVGGRAGETQYF.

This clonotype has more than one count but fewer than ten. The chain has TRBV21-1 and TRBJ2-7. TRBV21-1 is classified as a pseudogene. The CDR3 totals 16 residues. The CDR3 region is CASSKATKVFSYEQYF. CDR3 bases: TGTGCCAGCAGCAAAGCAACAAAGGTGTTCTCCTACGAGCAGTACTTC.

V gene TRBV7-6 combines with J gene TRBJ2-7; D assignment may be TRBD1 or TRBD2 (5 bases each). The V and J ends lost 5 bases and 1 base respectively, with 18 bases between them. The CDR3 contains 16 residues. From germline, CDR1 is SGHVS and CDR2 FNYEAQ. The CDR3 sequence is CASSETGRFRSYEQYF. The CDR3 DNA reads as TGTGCCAGCAGCGAAACGGGGCGTTTTCGGTCCTACGAGCAGTACTTC.

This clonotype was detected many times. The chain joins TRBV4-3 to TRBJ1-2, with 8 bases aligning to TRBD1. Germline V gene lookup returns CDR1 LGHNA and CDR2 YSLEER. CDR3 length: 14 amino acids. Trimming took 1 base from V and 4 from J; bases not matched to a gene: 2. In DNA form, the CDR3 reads TGCGCCAGCAGCCAAGGAGACAGGGGCTATGGCTACACCTTC. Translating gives CASSQGDRGYGYTF.

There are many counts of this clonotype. CDR3 amino acids: CASSLVSMSLLGRDEQFF. CDR3 bases: TGCGCCAGCAGCTTGGTATCTATGAGTCTCTTGGGTAGGGATGAGCAGTTCTTC. The V call is TRBV5-1, the J call TRBJ2-1, with D unresolved. The CDR3 spans 18 residues. V was trimmed by 0 bases and J by 8 bases, leaving 24 bases between them. Looked up from germline, CDR1 is SGHRS and CDR2 is YFSETQ.

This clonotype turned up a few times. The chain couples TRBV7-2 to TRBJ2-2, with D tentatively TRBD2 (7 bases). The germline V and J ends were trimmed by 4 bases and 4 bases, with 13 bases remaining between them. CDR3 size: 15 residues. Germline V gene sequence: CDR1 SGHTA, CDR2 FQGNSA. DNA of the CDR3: TGTGCCAGCAGCTGGGAGGGGGGGCTCACCGGGGAGCTGTTTTTT. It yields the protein CASSWEGGLTGELFF.

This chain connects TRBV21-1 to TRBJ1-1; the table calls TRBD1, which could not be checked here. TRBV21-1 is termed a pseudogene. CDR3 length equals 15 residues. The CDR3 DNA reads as TGTGCCAGCAGCCCCGGTGGAGTGGGTAACACTGAAGCTTTCTTT. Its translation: CASSPGGVGNTEAFF.

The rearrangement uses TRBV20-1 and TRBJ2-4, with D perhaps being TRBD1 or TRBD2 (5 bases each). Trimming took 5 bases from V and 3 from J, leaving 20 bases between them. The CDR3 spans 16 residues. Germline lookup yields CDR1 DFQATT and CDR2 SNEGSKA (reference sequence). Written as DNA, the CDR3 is TGCAGTGCTGAGGTCTGGGGGATGAGGGACAAAAACATTCAGTACTTC. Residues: CSAEVWGMRDKNIQYF.

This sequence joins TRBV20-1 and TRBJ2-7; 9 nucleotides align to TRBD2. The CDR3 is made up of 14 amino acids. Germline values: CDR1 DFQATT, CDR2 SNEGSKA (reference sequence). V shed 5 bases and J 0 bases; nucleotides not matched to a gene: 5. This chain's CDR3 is CSALSGGTSYEQYF. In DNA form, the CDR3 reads TGCAGTGCTTTAAGCGGGGGGACCTCCTACGAGCAGTACTTC.

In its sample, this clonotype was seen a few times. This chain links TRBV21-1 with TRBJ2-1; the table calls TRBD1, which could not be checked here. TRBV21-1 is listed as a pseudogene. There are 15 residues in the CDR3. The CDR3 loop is CASSNPPLSYNEQFF. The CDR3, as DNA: TGTGCCAGCAGCAACCCCCCTCTGTCCTACAATGAGCAGTTCTTC.

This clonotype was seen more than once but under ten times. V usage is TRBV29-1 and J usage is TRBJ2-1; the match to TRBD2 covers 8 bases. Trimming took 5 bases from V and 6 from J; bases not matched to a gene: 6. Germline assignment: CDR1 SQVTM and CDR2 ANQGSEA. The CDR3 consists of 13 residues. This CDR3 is CSVSGRSVNEQFF. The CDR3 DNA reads TGCAGCGTTAGCGGGAGATCGGTCAATGAGCAGTTCTTC.

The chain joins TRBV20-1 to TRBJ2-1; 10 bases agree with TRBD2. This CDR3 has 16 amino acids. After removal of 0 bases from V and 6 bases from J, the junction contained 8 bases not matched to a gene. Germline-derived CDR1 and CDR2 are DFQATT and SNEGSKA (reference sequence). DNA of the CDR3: TGCAGTGCTAGAGAATCTTACAAGCGGGGGGGCAATGAGCAGTTCTTC. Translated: CSARESYKRGGNEQFF.